A selection of T cell receptor beta chains follows, all from one sample in a study of cytomegalovirus exposure and HLA in healthy donors. This table comes from immunoSEQ multiplex PCR, and its TCRdb copy is limited to in-frame clones, with some not included. The data contain 200,000 or so clones, around 76% of them singletons. The source material was PBMCs. These receptors all come from a man between 18 and 35 years old in good health and CMV-seronegative. The CDR3 runs from the conserved cysteine through the conserved F or W. The order of the fields is J gene, V gene, CDR3 protein.

J gene: TRBJ2-2; V gene: TRBV7-9; CDR3 protein: CASSPYRDRVSGELFF
J gene: TRBJ1-1; V gene: TRBV7-6; CDR3 protein: CASGGQPNTEAFF
J gene: TRBJ2-7; V gene: TRBV11-2; CDR3 protein: CASSPLSGRSSYEQYF
J gene: TRBJ1-1; V gene: TRBV18; CDR3 protein: CASSPSRLNTEAFF
J gene: TRBJ2-7; V gene: TRBV28; CDR3 protein: CASRLSSSYEQYF
J gene: TRBJ2-2; V gene: TRBV7-2; CDR3 protein: CASSLDPRGGNTGELFF
J gene: TRBJ1-5; V gene: TRBV28; CDR3 protein: CASSPPRTGSQPQHF
J gene: TRBJ2-4; V gene: TRBV6-1; CDR3 protein: CASSEVGLAGAGAKNIQYF
J gene: TRBJ2-1; V gene: TRBV5-1; CDR3 protein: CASSQRETFSSYNEQFF
J gene: TRBJ1-4; V gene: TRBV6-6; CDR3 protein: CASSYIYGNEKLFF
J gene: TRBJ1-5; V gene: TRBV9; CDR3 protein: CASSPRGDGWNQPQHF
J gene: TRBJ1-3; V gene: TRBV2; CDR3 protein: CASSEGKAGSGNTIYF
J gene: TRBJ2-5; V gene: TRBV11-2; CDR3 protein: CASTTDRGRETQYF
J gene: TRBJ2-1; V gene: TRBV19; CDR3 protein: CASSIVSAGGGSEQFF
J gene: TRBJ2-7; V gene: TRBV27; CDR3 protein: CASSLQLAGPWEQYF
J gene: TRBJ1-2; V gene: TRBV5-1; CDR3 protein: CASSFLTGGYTF
J gene: TRBJ1-1; V gene: TRBV7-9; CDR3 protein: CASSEGTEAFF
J gene: TRBJ2-3; V gene: TRBV4-2; CDR3 protein: CASSQVLASTDTQYF
J gene: TRBJ1-1; V gene: TRBV6-5; CDR3 protein: CASGRQSWIPEAFF
J gene: TRBJ1-5; V gene: TRBV2; CDR3 protein: CASSDSGVRPQHF
J gene: TRBJ1-2; V gene: TRBV19; CDR3 protein: CASSSRVPSGYGYTF
J gene: TRBJ1-1; V gene: TRBV18; CDR3 protein: CASSVSLDAEAFF
J gene: TRBJ2-1; V gene: TRBV27; CDR3 protein: CASSLEGRGVDNEQFF
J gene: TRBJ2-2; V gene: TRBV15; CDR3 protein: CATSRNGANTGELFF
J gene: TRBJ2-3; V gene: TRBV11-2; CDR3 protein: CASSVTRTDTQYF
J gene: TRBJ2-7; V gene: TRBV6-5; CDR3 protein: CASSRPLADSYEQYF
J gene: TRBJ1-2; V gene: TRBV30; CDR3 protein: CAWNEGGGYTF
J gene: TRBJ2-5; V gene: TRBV7-8; CDR3 protein: CASSSRLEIAKKETQYF
J gene: TRBJ2-3; V gene: TRBV28; CDR3 protein: CASSVAVTSTDTQYF
J gene: TRBJ2-1; V gene: TRBV19; CDR3 protein: CASSIAALANNEQFF
J gene: TRBJ2-7; V gene: TRBV6-5; CDR3 protein: CASSPMAGHHYEQYF
J gene: TRBJ1-4; V gene: TRBV6-6; CDR3 protein: CASSYLGAYNEKLFF
J gene: TRBJ1-1; V gene: TRBV6-5; CDR3 protein: CASSYSNTGNEAFF